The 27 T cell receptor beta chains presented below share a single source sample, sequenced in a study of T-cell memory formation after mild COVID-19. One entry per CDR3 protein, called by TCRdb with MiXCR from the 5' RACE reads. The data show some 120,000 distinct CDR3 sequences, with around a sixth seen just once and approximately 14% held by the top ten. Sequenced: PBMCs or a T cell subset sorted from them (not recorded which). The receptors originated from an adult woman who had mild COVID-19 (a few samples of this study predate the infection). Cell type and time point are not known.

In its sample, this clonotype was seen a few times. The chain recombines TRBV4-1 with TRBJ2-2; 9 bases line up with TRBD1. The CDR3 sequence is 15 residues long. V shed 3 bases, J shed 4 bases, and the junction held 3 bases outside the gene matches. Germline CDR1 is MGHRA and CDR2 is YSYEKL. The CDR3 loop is CASSQGQGGTGELFF. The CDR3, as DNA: TGCGCCAGCAGCCAGGGACAGGGAGGCACCGGGGAGCTGTTTTTT.

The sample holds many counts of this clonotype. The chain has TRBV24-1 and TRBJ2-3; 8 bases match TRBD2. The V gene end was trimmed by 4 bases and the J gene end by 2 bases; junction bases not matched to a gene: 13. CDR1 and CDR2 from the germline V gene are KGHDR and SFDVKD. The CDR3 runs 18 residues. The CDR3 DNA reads TGTGCCACCAGTGACCCCGAGCGGGGGCCCGCCTTCACAGATACGCAGTATTTT. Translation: CATSDPERGPAFTDTQYF.

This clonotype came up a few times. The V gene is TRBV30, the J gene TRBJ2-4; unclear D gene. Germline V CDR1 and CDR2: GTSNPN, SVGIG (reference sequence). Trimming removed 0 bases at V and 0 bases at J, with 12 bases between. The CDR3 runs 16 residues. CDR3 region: CAWSVGLQLAKNIQYF. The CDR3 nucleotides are TGTGCCTGGAGTGTAGGGTTACAGCTAGCCAAAAACATTCAGTACTTC.

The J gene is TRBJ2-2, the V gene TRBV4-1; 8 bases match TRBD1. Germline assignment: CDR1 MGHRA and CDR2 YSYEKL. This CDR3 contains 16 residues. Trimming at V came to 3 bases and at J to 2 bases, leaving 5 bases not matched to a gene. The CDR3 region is CASSHRQGANTGELFF. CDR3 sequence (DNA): TGCGCCAGCAGCCATCGCCAGGGGGCCAACACCGGGGAGCTGTTTTTT.

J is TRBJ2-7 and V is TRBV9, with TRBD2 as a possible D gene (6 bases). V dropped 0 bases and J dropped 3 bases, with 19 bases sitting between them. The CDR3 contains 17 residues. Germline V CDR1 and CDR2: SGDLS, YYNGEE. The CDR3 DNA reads TGTGCCAGCAGCGTAGGAACGGAGGGACCCAGGGACTACGAGCAGTACTTC. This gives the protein CASSVGTEGPRDYEQYF.

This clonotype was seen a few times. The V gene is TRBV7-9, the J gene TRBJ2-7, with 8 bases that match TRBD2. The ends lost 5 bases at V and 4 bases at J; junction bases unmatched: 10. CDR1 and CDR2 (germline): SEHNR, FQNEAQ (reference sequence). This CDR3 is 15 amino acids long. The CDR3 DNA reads TGTGCCAGCAGCCCACAACTAGCGGAGTTTTACGAGCAGTACTTC. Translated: CASSPQLAEFYEQYF.

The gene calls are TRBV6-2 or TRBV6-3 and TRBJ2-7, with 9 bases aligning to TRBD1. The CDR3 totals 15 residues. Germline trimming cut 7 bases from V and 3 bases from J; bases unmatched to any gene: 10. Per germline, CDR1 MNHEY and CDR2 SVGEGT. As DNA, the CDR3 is TGTGCCAGCACCACCCTCCCGGGACAGGGCTACGAGCAGTACTTC. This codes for CASTTLPGQGYEQYF.

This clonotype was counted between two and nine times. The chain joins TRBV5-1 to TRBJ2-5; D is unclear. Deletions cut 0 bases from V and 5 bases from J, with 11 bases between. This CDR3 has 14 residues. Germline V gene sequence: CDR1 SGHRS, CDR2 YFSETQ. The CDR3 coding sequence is TGCGCCAGCAGCTTGGACCCTAGGTCGGAGACCCAGTACTTC. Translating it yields CASSLDPRSETQYF.

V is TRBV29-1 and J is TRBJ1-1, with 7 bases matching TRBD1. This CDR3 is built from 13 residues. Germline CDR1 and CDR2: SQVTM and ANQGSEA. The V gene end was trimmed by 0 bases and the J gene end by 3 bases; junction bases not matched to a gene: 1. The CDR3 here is CSVEDDRDTEAFF. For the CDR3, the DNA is TGCAGCGTTGAAGATGACAGGGACACTGAAGCTTTCTTT.

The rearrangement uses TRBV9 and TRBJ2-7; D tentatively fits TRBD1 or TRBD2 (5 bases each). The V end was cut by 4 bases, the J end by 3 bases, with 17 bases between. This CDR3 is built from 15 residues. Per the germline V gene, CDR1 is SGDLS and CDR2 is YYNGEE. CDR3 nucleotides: TGTGCCAGCAGCCCCGGGACCAGCCCTCTCTACGAGCAGTACTTC. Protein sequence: CASSPGTSPLYEQYF.

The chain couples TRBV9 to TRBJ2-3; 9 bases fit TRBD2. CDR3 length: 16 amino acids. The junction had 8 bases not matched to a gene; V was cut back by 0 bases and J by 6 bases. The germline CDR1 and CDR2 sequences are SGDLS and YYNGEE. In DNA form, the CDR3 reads TGTGCCAGCAGCGTAGTTATGGCGGGAGGGCCTGATACGCAGTATTTT. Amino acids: CASSVVMAGGPDTQYF.

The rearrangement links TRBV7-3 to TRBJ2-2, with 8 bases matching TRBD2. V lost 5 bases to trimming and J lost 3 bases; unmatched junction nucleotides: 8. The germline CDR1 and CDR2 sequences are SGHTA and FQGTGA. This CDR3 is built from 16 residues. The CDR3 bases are TGTGCCAGCAGCCAGGCGGGGGGCGTAGACACCGGGGAGCTGTTTTTT. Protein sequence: CASSQAGGVDTGELFF.

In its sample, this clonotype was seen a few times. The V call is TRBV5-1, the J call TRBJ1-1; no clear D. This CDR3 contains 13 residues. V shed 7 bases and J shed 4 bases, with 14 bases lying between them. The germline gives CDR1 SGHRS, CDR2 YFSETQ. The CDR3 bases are TGCGCCAGCTCGACCGGATCGACCACTGAAGCTTTCTTT. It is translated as CASSTGSTTEAFF.

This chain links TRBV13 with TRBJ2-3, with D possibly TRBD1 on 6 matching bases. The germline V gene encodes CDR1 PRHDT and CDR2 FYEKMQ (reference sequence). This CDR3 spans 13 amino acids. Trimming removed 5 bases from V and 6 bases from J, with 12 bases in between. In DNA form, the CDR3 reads TGTGCCAGCAGCACCAGGGGTGACGATACGCAGTATTTT. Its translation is CASSTRGDDTQYF. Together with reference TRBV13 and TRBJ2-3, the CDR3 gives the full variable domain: AAGVIQSPRHLIKEKRETATLKCYPIPRHDTVYWYQQGPGQDPQFLISFYEKMQSDKGSIPDRFSAQQFSDYHSELNMSSLELGDSALYFCASSTRGDDTQYFGPGTRLTVL.

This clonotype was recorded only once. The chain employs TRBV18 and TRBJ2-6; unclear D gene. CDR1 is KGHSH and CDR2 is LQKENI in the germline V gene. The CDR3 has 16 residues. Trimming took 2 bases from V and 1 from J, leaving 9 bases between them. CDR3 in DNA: TGTGCCAGCTCACCATTTGAGGCGTCTGGGGCCAACGTCCTGACTTTC. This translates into CASSPFEASGANVLTF.

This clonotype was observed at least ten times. CDR3 coding DNA: TGTGCCAGCAGTTACGCGTTCGGAGGCCCCGCGGGTGAAAAACTGTTTTTT. Translation gives CASSYAFGGPAGEKLFF. The chain has TRBV6-2 or TRBV6-3 and TRBJ1-4; D uncertain. Trimming stripped 2 bases from V and 7 bases from J, with 20 bases between. The CDR3 has 17 residues. Looked up from germline, CDR1 is MNHEY and CDR2 is SVGEGT.

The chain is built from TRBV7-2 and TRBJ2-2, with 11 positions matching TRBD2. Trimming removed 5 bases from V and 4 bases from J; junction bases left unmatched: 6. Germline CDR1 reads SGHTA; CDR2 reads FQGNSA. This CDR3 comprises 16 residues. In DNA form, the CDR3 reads TGTGCCAGCAGCCTTAGCGGGAGGGCGGGCACCGGGGAGCTGTTTTTT. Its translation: CASSLSGRAGTGELFF.

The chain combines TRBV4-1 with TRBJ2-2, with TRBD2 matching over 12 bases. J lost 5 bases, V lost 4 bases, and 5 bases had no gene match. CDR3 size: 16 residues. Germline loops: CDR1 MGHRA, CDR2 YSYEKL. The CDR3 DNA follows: TGCGCCAGCAGCCCCTCGACTAGCGGGGGTACCGGGGAGCTGTTTTTT. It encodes CASSPSTSGGTGELFF.

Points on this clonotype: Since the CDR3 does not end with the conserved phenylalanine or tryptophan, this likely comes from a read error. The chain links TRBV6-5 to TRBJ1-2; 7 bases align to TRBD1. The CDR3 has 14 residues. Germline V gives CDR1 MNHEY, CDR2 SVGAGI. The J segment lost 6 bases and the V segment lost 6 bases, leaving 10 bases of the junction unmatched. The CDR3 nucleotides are TGTGCCAGCAGCCTCGGGGGACAGCCGCATGGCTACACCTCC. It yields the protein CASSLGGQPHGYTS.

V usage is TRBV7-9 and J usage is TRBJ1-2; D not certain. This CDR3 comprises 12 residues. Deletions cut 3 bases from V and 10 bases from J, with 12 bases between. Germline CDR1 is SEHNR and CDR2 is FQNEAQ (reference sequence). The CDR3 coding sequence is TGTGCCAGCAGCTTCGGGAGGACTCCCTACACCTTC. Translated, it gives CASSFGRTPYTF.

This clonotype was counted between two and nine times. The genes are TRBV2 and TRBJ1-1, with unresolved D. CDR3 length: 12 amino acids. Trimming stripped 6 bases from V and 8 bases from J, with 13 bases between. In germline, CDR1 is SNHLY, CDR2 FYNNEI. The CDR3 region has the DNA TGTGCCAGCAGACGGGATGGAGCAGAAGCTTTCTTT. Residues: CASRRDGAEAFF. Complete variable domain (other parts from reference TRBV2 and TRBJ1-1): EPEVTQTPSHQVTQMGQEVILRCVPISNHLYFYWYRQILGQKVEFLVSFYNNEISEKSEIFDDQFSVERPDGSNFTLKIRSTKLEDSAMYFCASRRDGAEAFFGQGTRLTVV.

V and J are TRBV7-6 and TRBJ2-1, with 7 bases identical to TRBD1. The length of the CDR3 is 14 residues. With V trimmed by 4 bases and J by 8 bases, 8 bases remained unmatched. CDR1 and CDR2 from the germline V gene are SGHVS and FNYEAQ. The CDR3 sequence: CASSSTGTEDEQFF. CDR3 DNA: TGTGCCAGCAGCTCAACGGGGACAGAGGATGAGCAGTTCTTC. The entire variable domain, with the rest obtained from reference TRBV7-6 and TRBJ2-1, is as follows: GAGVSQSPRYKVTKRGQDVALRCDPISGHVSLYWYRQALGQGPEFLTYFNYEAQQDKSGLPNDRFSAERPEGSISTLTIQRTEQRDSAMYRCASSSTGTEDEQFFGPGTRLTVL.

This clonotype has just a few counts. The DNA for the CDR3 is TGCAGCGTTGAAGGGGGAGAGTCGCAGTATTTT. Translation: CSVEGGESQYF. V is TRBV29-1 and J is TRBJ2-3, with TRBD2 as a possible D gene (5 bases). Trimming took 1 base from V and 10 from J, leaving 9 bases between them. Germline CDR1 SQVTM, CDR2 ANQGSEA. The CDR3 is made up of 11 amino acids.

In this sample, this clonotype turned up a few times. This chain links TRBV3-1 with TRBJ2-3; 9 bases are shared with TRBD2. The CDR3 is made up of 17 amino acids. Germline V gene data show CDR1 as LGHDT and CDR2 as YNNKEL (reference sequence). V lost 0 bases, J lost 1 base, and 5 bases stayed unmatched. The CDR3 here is CASSQDLRTSGTDTQYF. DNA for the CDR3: TGTGCCAGCAGCCAAGATCTAAGGACTAGCGGCACAGATACGCAGTATTTT.

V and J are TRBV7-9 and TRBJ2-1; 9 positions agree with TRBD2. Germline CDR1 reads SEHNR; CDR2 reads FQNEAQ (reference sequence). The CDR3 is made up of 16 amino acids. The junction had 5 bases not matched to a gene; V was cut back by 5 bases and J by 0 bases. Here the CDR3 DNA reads TGTGCCAGCAGCCCCCGGACTAGCGCCTCCTACAATGAGCAGTTCTTC. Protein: CASSPRTSASYNEQFF.

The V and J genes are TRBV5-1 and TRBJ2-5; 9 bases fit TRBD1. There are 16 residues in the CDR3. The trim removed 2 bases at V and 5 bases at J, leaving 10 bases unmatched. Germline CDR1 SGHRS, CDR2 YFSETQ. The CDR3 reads CASSFDSGTGLETQYF. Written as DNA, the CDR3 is TGCGCCAGCAGCTTCGACTCCGGGACAGGGTTGGAGACCCAGTACTTC.

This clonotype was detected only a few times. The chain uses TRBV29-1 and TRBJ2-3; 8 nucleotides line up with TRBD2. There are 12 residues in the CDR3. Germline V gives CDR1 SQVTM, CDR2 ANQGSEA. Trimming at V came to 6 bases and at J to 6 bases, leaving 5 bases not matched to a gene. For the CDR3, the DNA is TGCAGCGTGTGGACTAGCTCGGATACGCAGTATTTT. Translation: CSVWTSSDTQYF.